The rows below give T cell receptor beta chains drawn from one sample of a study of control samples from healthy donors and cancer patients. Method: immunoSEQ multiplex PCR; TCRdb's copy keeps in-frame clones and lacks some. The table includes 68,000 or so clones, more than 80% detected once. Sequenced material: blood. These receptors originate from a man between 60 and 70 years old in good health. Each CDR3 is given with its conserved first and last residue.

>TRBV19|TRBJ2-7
CASSNLLDSASYEQYF
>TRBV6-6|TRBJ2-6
CASSYGGSGANVLTF
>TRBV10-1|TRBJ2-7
CASSGTGIFREQYF
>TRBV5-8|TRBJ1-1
CASSFRSGGNTEAFF
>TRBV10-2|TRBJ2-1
CASALSGDYNEQFF
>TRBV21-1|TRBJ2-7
CASSKGVIEQYF
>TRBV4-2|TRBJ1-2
CASSQDPVSGTAYYAGYTF
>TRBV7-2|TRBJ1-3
CASSLVGTGGTKNTIYF
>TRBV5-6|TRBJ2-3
CASGAIDTQYF
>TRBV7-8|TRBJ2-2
CASSGTTGSGAGELFF
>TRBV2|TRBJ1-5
CASSRQANQPQHF
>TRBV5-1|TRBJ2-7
CASSPGIYEQYF
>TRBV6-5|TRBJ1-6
CASKGQGIYNSPLHF
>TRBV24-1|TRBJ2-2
CATSDATGQTGELFF
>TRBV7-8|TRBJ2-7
CASSFSGTSGYEQYF
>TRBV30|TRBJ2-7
CAWRDFGISYEQYF
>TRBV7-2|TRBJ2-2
CASKGTGATGELFF
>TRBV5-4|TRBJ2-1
CASSLGTGSSGLYNEQFF